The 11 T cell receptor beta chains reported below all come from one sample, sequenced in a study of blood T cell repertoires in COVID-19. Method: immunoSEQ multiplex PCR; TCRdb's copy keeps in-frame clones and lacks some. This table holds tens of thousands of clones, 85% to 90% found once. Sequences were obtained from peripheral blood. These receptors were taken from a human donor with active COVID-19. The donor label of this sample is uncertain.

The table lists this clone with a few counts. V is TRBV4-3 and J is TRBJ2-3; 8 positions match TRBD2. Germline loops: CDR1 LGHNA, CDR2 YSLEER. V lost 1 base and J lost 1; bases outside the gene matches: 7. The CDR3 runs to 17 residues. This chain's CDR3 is CASSQVRGGPGTDTQYF. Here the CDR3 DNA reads TGCGCCAGCAGCCAAGTTCGGGGGGGCCCAGGCACAGATACGCAGTATTTT.

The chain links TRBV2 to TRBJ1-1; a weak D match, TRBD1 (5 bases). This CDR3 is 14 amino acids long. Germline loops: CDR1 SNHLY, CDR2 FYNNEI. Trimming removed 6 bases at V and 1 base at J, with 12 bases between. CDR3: CASSLTGQNTEAFF. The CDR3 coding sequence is TGTGCCAGCAGCTTAACCGGACAGAACACTGAAGCTTTCTTT.

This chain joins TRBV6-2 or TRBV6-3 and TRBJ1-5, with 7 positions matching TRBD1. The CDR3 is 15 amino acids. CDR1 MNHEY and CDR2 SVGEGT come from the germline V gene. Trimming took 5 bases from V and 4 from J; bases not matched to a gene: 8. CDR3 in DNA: TGTGCCAGCAGTGGGGTGAGCAGGGGGAATCAGCCCCAGCATTTT. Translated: CASSGVSRGNQPQHF.

The CDR3 sequence: CASILRTDSNQPQHF. CDR3 bases: TGTGCCAGCATTCTCAGGACAGATAGCAATCAGCCCCAGCATTTT. V gene TRBV6-6 combines with J gene TRBJ1-5; possibly TRBD1 for D (6 bases). The V end lost 7 bases, the J end lost 0 bases, and 13 bases lay between the germline ends. This CDR3 contains 15 residues. CDR1 and CDR2 from the germline V gene are MNHNY and SVGAGI (reference sequence).

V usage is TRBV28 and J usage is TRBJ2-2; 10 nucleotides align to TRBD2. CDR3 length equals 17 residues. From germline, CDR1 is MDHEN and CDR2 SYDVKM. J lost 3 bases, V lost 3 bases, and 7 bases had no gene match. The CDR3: CASSFLAGETYTGELFF. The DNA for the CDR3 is TGTGCCAGCAGTTTTCTAGCGGGGGAGACTTACACCGGGGAGCTGTTTTTT.

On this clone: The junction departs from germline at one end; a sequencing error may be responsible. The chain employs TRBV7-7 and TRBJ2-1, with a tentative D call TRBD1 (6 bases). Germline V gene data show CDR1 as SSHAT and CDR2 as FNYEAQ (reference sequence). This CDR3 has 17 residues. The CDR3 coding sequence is TGTGCTAGCAGCTTAGATGTCCCCCAGGGGCGATACAATGAGCAGTTCTTC. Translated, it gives CASSLDVPQGRYNEQFF.

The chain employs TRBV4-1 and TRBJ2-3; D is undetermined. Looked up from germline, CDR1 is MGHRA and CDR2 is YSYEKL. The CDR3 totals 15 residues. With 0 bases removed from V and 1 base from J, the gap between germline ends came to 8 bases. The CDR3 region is CASSQEPLGTDTQYF. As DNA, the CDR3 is TGCGCCAGCAGCCAAGAACCCTTAGGCACAGATACGCAGTATTTT.

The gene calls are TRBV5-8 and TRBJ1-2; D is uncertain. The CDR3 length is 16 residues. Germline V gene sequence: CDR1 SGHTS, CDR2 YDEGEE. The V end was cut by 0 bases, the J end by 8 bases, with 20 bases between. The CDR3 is CASSLVFEVNFSGYTF. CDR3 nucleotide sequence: TGTGCCAGCAGCTTGGTTTTTGAGGTTAATTTCTCCGGCTACACCTTC. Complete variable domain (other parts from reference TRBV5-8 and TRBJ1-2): EAGVTQSPTHLIKTRGQQATLRCSPISGHTSVYWYQQALGLGLQFLLWYDEGEERNRGNFPPRFSGRQFPNYSSELNVNALELEDSALYLCASSLVFEVNFSGYTFGSGTRLTVV.

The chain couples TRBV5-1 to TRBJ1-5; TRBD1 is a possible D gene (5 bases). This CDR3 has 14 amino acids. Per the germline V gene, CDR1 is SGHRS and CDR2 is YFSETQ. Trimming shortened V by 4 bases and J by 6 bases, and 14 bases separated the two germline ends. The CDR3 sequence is CASSLDRSGQPQHF. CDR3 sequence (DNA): TGCGCCAGCAGCCTTGACAGATCTGGTCAGCCCCAGCATTTT. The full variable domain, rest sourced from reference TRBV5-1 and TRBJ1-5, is KAGVTQTPRYLIKTRGQQVTLSCSPISGHRSVSWYQQTPGQGLQFLFEYFSETQRNKGNFPGRFSGRQFSNSRSEMNVSTLELGDSALYLCASSLDRSGQPQHFGDGTRLSIL.

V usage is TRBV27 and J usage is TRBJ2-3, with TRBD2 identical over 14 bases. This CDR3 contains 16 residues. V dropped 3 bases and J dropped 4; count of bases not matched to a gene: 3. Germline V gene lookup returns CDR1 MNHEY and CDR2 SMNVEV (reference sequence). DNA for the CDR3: TGTGCCAGCAGTTTTGAGACTAGCGGGGGGGCAGATACGCAGTATTTT. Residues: CASSFETSGGADTQYF.

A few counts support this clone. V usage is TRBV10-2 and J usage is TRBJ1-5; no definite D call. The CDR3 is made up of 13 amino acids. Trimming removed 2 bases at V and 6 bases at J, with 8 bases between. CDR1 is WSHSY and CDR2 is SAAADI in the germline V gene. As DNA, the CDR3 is TGCGCCAGCAGTGAGATAACAAGTCAGCCCCAGCATTTT. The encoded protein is CASSEITSQPQHF.